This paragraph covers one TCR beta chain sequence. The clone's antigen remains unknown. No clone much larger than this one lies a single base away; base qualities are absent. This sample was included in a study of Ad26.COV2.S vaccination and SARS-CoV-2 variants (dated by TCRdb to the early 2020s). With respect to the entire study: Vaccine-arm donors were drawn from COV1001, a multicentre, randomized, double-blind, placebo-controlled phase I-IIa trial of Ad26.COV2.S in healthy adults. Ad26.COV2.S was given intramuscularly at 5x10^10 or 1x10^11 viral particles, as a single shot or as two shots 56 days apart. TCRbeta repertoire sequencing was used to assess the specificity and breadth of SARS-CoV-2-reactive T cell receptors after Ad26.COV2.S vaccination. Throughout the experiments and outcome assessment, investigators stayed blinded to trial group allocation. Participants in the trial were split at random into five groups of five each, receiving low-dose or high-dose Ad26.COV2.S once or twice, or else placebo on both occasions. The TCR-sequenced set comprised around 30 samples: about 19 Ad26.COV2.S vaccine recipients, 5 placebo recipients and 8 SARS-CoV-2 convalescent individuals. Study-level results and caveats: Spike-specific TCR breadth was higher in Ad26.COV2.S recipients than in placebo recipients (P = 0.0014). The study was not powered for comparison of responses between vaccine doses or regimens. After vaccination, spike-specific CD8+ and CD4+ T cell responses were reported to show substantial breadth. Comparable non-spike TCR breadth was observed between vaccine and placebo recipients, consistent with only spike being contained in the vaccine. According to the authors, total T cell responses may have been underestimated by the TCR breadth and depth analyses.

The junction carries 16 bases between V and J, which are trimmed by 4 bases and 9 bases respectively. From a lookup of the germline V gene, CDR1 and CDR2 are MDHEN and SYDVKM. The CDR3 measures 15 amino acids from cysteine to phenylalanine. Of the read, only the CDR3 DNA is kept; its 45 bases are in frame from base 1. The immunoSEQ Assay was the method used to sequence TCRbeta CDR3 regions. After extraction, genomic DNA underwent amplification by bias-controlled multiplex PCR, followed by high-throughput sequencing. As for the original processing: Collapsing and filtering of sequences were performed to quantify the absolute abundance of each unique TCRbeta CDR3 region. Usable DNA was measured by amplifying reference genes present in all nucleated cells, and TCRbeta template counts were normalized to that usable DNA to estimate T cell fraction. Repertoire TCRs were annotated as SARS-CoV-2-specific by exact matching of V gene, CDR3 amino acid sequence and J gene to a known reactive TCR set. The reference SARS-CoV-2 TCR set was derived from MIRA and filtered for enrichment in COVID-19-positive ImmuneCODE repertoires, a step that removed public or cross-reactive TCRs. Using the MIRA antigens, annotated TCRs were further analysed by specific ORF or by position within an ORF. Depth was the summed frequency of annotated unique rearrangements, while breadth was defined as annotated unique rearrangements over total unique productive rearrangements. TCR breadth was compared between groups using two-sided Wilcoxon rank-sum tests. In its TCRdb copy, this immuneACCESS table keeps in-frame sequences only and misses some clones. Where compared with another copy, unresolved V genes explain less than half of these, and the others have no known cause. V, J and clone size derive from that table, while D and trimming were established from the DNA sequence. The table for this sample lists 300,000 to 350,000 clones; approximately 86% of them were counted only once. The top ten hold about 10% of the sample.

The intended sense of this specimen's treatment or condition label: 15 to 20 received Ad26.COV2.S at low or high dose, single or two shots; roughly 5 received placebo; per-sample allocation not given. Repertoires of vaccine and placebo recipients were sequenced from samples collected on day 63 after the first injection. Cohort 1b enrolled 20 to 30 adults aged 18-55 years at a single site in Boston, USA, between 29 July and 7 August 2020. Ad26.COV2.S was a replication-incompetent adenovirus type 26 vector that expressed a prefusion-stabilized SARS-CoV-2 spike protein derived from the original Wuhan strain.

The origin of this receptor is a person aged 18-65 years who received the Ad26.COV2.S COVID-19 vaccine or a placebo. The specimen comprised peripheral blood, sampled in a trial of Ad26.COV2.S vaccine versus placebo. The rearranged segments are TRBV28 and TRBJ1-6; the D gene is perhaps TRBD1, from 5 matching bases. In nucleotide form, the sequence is TGTGCCAGCAGTTATGGGCAGGGTTTCATTTCACCCCTCCACTTT. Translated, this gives CASSYGQGFISPLHF.